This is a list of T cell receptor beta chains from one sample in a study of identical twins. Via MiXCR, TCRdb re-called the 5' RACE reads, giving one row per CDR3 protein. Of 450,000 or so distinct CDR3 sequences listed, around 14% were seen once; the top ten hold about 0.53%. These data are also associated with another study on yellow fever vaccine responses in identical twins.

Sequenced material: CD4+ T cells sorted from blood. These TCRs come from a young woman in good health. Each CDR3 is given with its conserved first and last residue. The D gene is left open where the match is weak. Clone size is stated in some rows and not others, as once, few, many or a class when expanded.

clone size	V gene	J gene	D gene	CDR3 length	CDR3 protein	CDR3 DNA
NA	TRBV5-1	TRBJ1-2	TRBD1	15	CASSPDRVINYGYTF	TGCGCCAGCAGCCCCGACAGGGTGATAAACTATGGCTACACCTTC
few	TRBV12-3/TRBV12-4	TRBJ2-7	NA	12	CASSTMGYEQYF	TGTGCCAGCAGTACAATGGGTTACGAGCAGTACTTC
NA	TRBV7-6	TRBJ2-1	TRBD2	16	CASSLISLAGKDEQFF	TGTGCCAGCAGCTTAATTTCTCTAGCGGGGAAAGATGAGCAGTTCTTC
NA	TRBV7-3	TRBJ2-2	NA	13	CASSKQRFGELFF	TGTGCCAGCAGCAAACAACGGTTCGGGGAGCTGTTTTTT
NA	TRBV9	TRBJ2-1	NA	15	CASSVTGGLVDEQFF	TGTGCCAGCAGCGTAACCGGGGGCTTGGTGGATGAGCAGTTCTTC
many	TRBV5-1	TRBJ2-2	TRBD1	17	CASRFEPGQPNTGELFF	TGCGCCAGCAGATTCGAACCGGGACAGCCGAACACCGGGGAGCTGTTTTTT
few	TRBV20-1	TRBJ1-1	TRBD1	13	CSGRPAGGTEAFF	TGCAGTGGTAGACCCGCAGGGGGCACTGAAGCTTTCTTT
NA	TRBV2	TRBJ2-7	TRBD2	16	CASRGSWLAGTYEQYF	TGTGCCAGCAGGGGGTCTTGGCTAGCGGGAACCTACGAGCAGTACTTC
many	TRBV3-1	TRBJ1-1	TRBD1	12	CASSSTGVEAFF	TGTGCCAGCAGCTCGACAGGGGTTGAAGCTTTCTTT
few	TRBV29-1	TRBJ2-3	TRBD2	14	CSVLAGGYTDTQYF	TGCAGCGTTCTTGCGGGAGGGTACACAGATACGCAGTATTTT
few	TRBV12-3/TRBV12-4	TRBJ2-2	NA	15	CASSRDWEHTGELFF	TGTGCCAGCAGTAGGGACTGGGAGCACACCGGGGAGCTGTTTTTT
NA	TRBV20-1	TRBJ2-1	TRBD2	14	CSASRDGRWNEQFF	TGCAGTGCTAGCCGCGACGGGAGGTGGAATGAGCAGTTCTTC
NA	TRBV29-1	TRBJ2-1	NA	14	CSVELQRLYNEQFF	TGCAGCGTTGAACTGCAGAGATTATACAATGAGCAGTTCTTC
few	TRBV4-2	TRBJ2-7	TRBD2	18	CASSQEGSPAGGFYEQYF	TGTGCCAGCAGCCAAGAGGGGAGCCCAGCGGGGGGGTTCTACGAGCAGTACTTC
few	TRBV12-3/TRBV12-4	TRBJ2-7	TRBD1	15	CASSLDRERAYEQYF	TGTGCCAGCAGCCTCGACAGGGAGAGGGCCTACGAGCAGTACTTC
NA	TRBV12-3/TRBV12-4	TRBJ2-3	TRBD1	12	CASTDRDRGIKF	TGTGCCAGCACGGACCGGGACAGGGGGATCAAATTT